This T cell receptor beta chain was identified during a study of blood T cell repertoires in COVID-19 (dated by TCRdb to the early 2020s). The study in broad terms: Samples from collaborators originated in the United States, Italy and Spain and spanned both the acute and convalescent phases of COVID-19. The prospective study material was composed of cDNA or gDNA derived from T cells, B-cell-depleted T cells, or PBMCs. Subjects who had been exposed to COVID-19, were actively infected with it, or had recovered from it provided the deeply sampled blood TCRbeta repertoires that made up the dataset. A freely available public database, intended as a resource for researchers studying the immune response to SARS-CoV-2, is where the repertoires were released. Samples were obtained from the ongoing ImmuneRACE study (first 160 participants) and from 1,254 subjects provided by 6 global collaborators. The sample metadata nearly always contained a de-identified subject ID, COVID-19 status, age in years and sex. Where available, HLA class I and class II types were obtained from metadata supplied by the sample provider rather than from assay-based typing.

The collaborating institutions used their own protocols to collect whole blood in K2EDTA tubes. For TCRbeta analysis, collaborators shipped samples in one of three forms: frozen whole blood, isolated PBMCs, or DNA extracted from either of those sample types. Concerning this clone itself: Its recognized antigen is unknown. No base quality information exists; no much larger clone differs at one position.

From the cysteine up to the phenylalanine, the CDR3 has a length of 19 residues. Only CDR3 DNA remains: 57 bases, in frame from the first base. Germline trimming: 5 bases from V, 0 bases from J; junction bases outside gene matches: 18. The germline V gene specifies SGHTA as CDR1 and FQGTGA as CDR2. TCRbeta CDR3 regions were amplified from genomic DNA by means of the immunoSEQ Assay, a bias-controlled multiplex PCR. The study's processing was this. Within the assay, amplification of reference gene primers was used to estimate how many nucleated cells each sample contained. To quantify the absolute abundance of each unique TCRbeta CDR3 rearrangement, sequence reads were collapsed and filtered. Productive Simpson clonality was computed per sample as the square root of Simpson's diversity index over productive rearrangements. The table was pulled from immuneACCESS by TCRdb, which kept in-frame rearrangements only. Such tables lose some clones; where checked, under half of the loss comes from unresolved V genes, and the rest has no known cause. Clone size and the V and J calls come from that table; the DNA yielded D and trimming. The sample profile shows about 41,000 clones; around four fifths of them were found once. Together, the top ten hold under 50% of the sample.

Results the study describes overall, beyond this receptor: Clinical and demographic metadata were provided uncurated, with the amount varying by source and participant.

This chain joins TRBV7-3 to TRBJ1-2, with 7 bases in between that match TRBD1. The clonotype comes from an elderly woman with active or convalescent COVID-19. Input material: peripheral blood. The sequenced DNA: TGTGCCAGCAGCCCCCACGGAGGGCAGGGGGTTCGAGCTAACTATGGCTACACCTTC. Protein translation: CASSPHGGQGVRANYGYTF.